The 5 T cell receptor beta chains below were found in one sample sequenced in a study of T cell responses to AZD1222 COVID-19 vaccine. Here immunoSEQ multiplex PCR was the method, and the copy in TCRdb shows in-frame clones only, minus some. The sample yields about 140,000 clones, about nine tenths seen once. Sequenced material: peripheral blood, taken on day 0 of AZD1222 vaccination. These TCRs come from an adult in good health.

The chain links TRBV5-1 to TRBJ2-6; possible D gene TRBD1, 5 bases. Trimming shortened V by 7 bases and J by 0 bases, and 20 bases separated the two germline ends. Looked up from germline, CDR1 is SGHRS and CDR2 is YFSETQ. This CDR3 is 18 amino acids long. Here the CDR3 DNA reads TGCGCCAGCCGCCCAATAGGGGCACTTAGCTCTGGGGCCAACGTCCTGACTTTC. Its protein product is CASRPIGALSSGANVLTF.

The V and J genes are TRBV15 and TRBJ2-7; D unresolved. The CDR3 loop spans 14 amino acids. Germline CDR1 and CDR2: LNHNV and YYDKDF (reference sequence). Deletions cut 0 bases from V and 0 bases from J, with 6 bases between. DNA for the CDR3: TGTGCCACCAGCAGAGATTCAGGCTCCTACGAGCAGTACTTC. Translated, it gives CATSRDSGSYEQYF.

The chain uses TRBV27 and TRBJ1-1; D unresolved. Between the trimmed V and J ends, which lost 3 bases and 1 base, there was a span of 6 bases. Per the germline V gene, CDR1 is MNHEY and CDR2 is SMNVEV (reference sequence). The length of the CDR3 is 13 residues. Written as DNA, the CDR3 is TGTGCCAGCAGTTTGGTGGGGAACACTGAAGCTTTCTTT. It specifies CASSLVGNTEAFF.

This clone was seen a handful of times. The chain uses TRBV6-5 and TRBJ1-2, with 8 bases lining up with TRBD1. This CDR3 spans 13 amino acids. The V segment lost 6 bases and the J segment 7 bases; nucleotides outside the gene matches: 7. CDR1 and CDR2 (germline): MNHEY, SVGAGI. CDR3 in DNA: TGTGCCAGCAGGGCAGGGGGCGCGGGTGGCTACACCTTC. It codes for CASRAGGAGGYTF.

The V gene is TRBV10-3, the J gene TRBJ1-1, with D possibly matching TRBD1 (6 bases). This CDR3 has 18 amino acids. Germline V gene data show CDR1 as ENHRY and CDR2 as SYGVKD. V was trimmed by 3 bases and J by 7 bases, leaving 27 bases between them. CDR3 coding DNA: TGTGCCATCAGTGAAGGATTGGTAAGGTGGGGGGCGTTTAGTGAAGCTTTCTTT. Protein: CAISEGLVRWGAFSEAFF.